This TCR beta chain is from a study of response to subunit inactivated influenza vaccine. Study results and limitations: After each seasonal influenza vaccination, few new T cells are recruited, the authors suggested.

Germline CDR1 and CDR2: DFQATT and SNEGSKA (reference sequence). The CDR3 contains 18 residues. Trimming took 0 bases from V and 4 from J, leaving 22 bases between them. For this clonotype: The antigen is undetermined.

TCRdb fed the RT-PCR reads into MiXCR, producing one record per CDR3 protein. In the table there are about 780,000 distinct CDR3 sequences, about 18% of which are singletons. This specimen consisted of PBMCs from blood, obtained less than 6 days after vaccination. The chain uses TRBV20-1 and TRBJ2-1; D uncertain. The clonotype originates from a man in his forties or fifties who received an inactivated influenza vaccine. The CDR3 reads CSARDHTEPVRFYNEQFF. In DNA, the CDR3 is TGCAGTGCTAGAGATCATACGGAGCCCGTGAGGTTTTACAATGAGCAGTTCTTC.